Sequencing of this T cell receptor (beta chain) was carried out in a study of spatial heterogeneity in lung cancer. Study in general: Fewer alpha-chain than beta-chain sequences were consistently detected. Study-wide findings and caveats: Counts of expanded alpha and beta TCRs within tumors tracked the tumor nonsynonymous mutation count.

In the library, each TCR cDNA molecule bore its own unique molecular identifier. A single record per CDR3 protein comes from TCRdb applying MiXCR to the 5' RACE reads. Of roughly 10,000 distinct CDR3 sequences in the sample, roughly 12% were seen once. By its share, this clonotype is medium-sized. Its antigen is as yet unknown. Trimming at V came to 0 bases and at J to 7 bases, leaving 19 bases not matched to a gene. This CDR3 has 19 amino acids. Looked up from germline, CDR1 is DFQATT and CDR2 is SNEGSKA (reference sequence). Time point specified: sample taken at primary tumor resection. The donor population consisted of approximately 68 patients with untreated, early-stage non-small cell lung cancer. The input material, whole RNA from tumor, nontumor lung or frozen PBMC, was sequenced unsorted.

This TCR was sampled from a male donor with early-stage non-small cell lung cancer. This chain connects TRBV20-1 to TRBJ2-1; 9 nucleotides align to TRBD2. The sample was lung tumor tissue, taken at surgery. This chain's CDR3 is CSARDPLLRGRDPSNEQFF. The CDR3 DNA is TGCAGTGCTAGAGATCCCCTCCTGCGCGGGAGGGACCCCAGTAATGAGCAGTTCTTC.